The rows below give T cell receptor beta chains drawn from one sample of a study of shared clonotypes between healthy human individuals. The data were produced by immunoSEQ multiplex PCR, yet TCRdb's version contains in-frame clones alone and is incomplete. The table records under 200,000 clones, 80% to 95% of them present only once. What was sequenced was naive CD4+ T cells sorted from blood. The origin of the receptors is a woman aged 25 to 39 in good health. Each CDR3 is given with its conserved first and last residue. Each record gives: J gene, V gene, clone size, D gene, CDR3 DNA, CDR3 protein. The D gene is left open where the match is weak. The size entry is marked missing in some rows and otherwise reads once, few, many or a size class.

j_gene: TRBJ2-7
v_gene: TRBV19
abundance: NA
d_gene: TRBD1
CDR3nt: TGTGCCAGTACCGCCGGGACAGGGTTTTACGAGCAGTACTTC
CDR3aa: CASTAGTGFYEQYF

j_gene: TRBJ2-3
v_gene: TRBV28
abundance: NA
d_gene: TRBD2
CDR3nt: TGTGCCAGCCGGACTAGCGGGAGGGCAAGAGATACGCAGTATTTT
CDR3aa: CASRTSGRARDTQYF

j_gene: TRBJ1-3
v_gene: TRBV29-1
abundance: NA
d_gene: NA
CDR3nt: TGCAGCGTTGAATGGAACTCTGGAAACACCATATATTTT
CDR3aa: CSVEWNSGNTIYF

j_gene: TRBJ2-7
v_gene: TRBV12-1
abundance: NA
d_gene: NA
CDR3nt: TGTGCCAGCAGCTCGCAACCGCTTAGCGGGAGGGGGTTCTACGAGCAGTACTTC
CDR3aa: CASSSQPLSGRGFYEQYF

j_gene: TRBJ2-7
v_gene: TRBV5-1
abundance: NA
d_gene: TRBD2
CDR3nt: TGCGCCAGCAGCGCTCGACTAGCGGGAGGTGGTGAGCAGTACTTC
CDR3aa: CASSARLAGGGEQYF

j_gene: TRBJ1-4
v_gene: TRBV6-1
abundance: NA
d_gene: NA
CDR3nt: TGTGCCACAGTTCCTCGTCGTGCAACTAATGAAAAACTGTTTTTT
CDR3aa: CATVPRRATNEKLFF

j_gene: TRBJ2-2
v_gene: TRBV5-5
abundance: NA
d_gene: NA
CDR3nt: TGTGCCAGCAGCTTGGCGGGTGGTGACAGGCGGGCCGGGGAGCTGTTTTTT
CDR3aa: CASSLAGGDRRAGELFF

j_gene: TRBJ1-1
v_gene: TRBV28
abundance: NA
d_gene: NA
CDR3nt: TGTGCCAGCAAAGACGGGGCGCGTTGGAGGGACACTGAAGCTTTCTTT
CDR3aa: CASKDGARWRDTEAFF

j_gene: TRBJ1-1
v_gene: TRBV7-9
abundance: NA
d_gene: NA
CDR3nt: TGTGCCTGGGGGGAGGCCCAACTTGAAGCTTTCTTT
CDR3aa: CAWGEAQLEAFF

j_gene: TRBJ2-5
v_gene: TRBV15
abundance: NA
d_gene: NA
CDR3nt: TGTGCCACCAGCAGAGCCATGGCGGCTCAAGAGACCCAGTACTTC
CDR3aa: CATSRAMAAQETQYF

j_gene: TRBJ2-7
v_gene: TRBV18
abundance: NA
d_gene: TRBD2
CDR3nt: TGTGCCAGCTCACCGTTAGGGACTAGCGGGAGCCACGAGCAGTACTTC
CDR3aa: CASSPLGTSGSHEQYF

j_gene: TRBJ2-7
v_gene: TRBV19
abundance: NA
d_gene: NA
CDR3nt: TGTGCCAGTAGTCCCGGGCTAACCTACGAGCAGTACTTC
CDR3aa: CASSPGLTYEQYF

j_gene: TRBJ2-2
v_gene: TRBV28
abundance: once
d_gene: TRBD1
CDR3nt: TGTGCCAGCAGACCGCCCGGGACAGGGAACACCGGGGAGCTGTTTTTT
CDR3aa: CASRPPGTGNTGELFF

j_gene: TRBJ1-5
v_gene: TRBV10-2
abundance: NA
d_gene: NA
CDR3nt: TGCGCCAGCAGTGAGTCGCATACGAATCAGCCCCAGCATTTT
CDR3aa: CASSESHTNQPQHF

j_gene: TRBJ2-6
v_gene: TRBV5-1
abundance: NA
d_gene: NA
CDR3nt: TGCGCCAGCAGCTTGGCTGGAGCTGGGGCCAACGTCCTGACTTTC
CDR3aa: CASSLAGAGANVLTF

j_gene: TRBJ2-7
v_gene: TRBV7-2
abundance: NA
d_gene: NA
CDR3nt: TGTGCCAGCAGCTTATCCCGTTACGAGCAGTACTTC
CDR3aa: CASSLSRYEQYF

j_gene: TRBJ2-5
v_gene: TRBV4-1
abundance: NA
d_gene: TRBD2
CDR3nt: TGCGCCAGCAGCCAGTCTAGCGGGACGGAGACCCAGTACTTC
CDR3aa: CASSQSSGTETQYF

j_gene: TRBJ1-1
v_gene: TRBV2
abundance: NA
d_gene: NA
CDR3nt: TGTGCCAGCAGTGATTCCTGGGGCAGGGGCTCCTCTGAAGCTTTCTTT
CDR3aa: CASSDSWGRGSSEAFF

j_gene: TRBJ1-1
v_gene: TRBV28
abundance: NA
d_gene: NA
CDR3nt: TGTGCCAGCAGTGAACCGGGGACATTTAAGGGGAACACTGAAGCTTTCTTT
CDR3aa: CASSEPGTFKGNTEAFF

j_gene: TRBJ2-7
v_gene: TRBV28
abundance: NA
d_gene: NA
CDR3nt: TGTGCCAGCAGTTTATTGGGACACCTTAACTACGAGCAGTACTTC
CDR3aa: CASSLLGHLNYEQYF

j_gene: TRBJ1-2
v_gene: TRBV28
abundance: NA
d_gene: NA
CDR3nt: TGTGCCAGCAGCCCCGGGGGGGGGTGGACCTATGGCTACACCTTC
CDR3aa: CASSPGGGWTYGYTF

j_gene: TRBJ2-1
v_gene: TRBV10-1
abundance: NA
d_gene: NA
CDR3nt: TGCGCCAGCAGTGACCTGGGGAAAAACCCCTACAATGAGCAGTTCTTC
CDR3aa: CASSDLGKNPYNEQFF

j_gene: TRBJ2-7
v_gene: TRBV7-2
abundance: NA
d_gene: NA
CDR3nt: TGTGCCAGCAGCACCACCCCGGGCCCCTACGAGCAGTACTTC
CDR3aa: CASSTTPGPYEQYF

j_gene: TRBJ2-7
v_gene: TRBV5-4
abundance: NA
d_gene: TRBD1
CDR3nt: TGTGCCAGCAGCGGAGGACAGGGGGTCCTTTACGAGCAGTACTTC
CDR3aa: CASSGGQGVLYEQYF

j_gene: TRBJ1-1
v_gene: TRBV7-8
abundance: NA
d_gene: NA
CDR3nt: TGTGCCAGCAGCCGTGTCTGGTCCCGTGGTGCCCGCGAAGCTTTCTTT
CDR3aa: CASSRVWSRGAREAFF

j_gene: TRBJ1-1
v_gene: TRBV7-9
abundance: NA
d_gene: NA
CDR3nt: TGTGCCAGCAGCTTAGGGGGGGACCTTGGGACTGAAGCTTTCTTT
CDR3aa: CASSLGGDLGTEAFF

j_gene: TRBJ1-2
v_gene: TRBV18
abundance: NA
d_gene: NA
CDR3nt: TGTGCCAGCTCACCACCCGGAGGGGGCTATGGCTACACCTTC
CDR3aa: CASSPPGGGYGYTF

j_gene: TRBJ1-6
v_gene: TRBV5-6
abundance: once
d_gene: NA
CDR3nt: TGTGCCAGCAGCTTGGTTGGCCAGACAAATAATTCACCCCTCCACTTT
CDR3aa: CASSLVGQTNNSPLHF

j_gene: TRBJ1-1
v_gene: TRBV2
abundance: NA
d_gene: NA
CDR3nt: TGTGCCAGCAGAAGGGGGGTGGACCTTGAAGCTTTCTTT
CDR3aa: CASRRGVDLEAFF

j_gene: TRBJ2-7
v_gene: TRBV6-5
abundance: NA
d_gene: NA
CDR3nt: TGTGCCAGCAGTTACACGGCAGCCCCTTACGAGCAGTACTTC
CDR3aa: CASSYTAAPYEQYF

j_gene: TRBJ2-7
v_gene: TRBV5-1
abundance: once
d_gene: NA
CDR3nt: TGCGCCAGCAGCTTGGGCTCGACGGCAAGCTCCTACGAGCAGTACTTC
CDR3aa: CASSLGSTASSYEQYF